This is a list of T cell receptor beta chains from one sample in a study of blood T cell repertoires in COVID-19. TCRdb keeps only in-frame clones here, not all; method: immunoSEQ multiplex PCR. The data contain more than 110,000 clones, just over 85% of them singletons. Specimen: PBMCs or T cells enriched from blood (not recorded which). All receptors derive from a man aged 45-65 years who had recovered from COVID-19. Each CDR3 is given with its conserved first and last residue. The D gene is left open where the match is weak. Some rows have no size entry. The others give once, few or many, or a class for an expanded clone.

v_gene	abundance	d_gene	j_gene	CDR3nt	CDR3aa
TRBV19	NA	NA	TRBJ1-1	TGTGCCAGTAGTATATGGAGGGACACTGAAGCTTTCTTT	CASSIWRDTEAFF
TRBV4-1	NA	NA	TRBJ2-2	TGCGCCAGCAGCCAAAATGCGGACACCCCCGGGGAGCTGTTTTTT	CASSQNADTPGELFF
TRBV11-2	NA	NA	TRBJ1-1	TGTGCCAGCAGCTTAGTGACGGGGACTGAAGCTTTCTTT	CASSLVTGTEAFF
TRBV7-2	NA	NA	TRBJ2-5	TGTGCCAGCAGCTTAGTGTCCGTCCAAGAGACCCAGTACTTC	CASSLVSVQETQYF
TRBV28	NA	NA	TRBJ1-1	TGTGCCAGCAGTGAAACAGGGAACACTGAAGCTTTCTTT	CASSETGNTEAFF
TRBV6-2/TRBV6-3	NA	NA	TRBJ2-4	TGTGCCAGCAGTTACTATTCGCAGGGAAGAACCAAAAACATTCAGTACTTC	CASSYYSQGRTKNIQYF
TRBV28	NA	NA	TRBJ1-1	TGTGCCAGCCATGGGCTAACGACATTGATGAACACTGAAGCTTTCTTT	CASHGLTTLMNTEAFF
TRBV5-4	NA	TRBD1	TRBJ2-2	TGTGCCAGCAGCCGACAGGGGAGCACCGGGGAGCTGTTTTTT	CASSRQGSTGELFF
TRBV5-1	NA	TRBD2	TRBJ2-5	TGCGCCAGCAGCTTGGTACTAGCGGGAGCTCCGGGGGAGACCCAGTACTTC	CASSLVLAGAPGETQYF
TRBV4-3	NA	TRBD1	TRBJ1-1	TGCGCCAGCAGCCAAGATAGGGTTCGCAGGGGGTACGGCACTGAAGCTTTCTTT	CASSQDRVRRGYGTEAFF
TRBV3-1/TRBV3-2	once	NA	TRBJ2-7	TGTGCCAGCAGCCAAACTACTAGCGAGCAGTACTTC	CASSQTTSEQYF
TRBV2	NA	NA	TRBJ2-7	TGTGCCAGCAGTGTAACTCCCGAGCAGTACTTC	CASSVTPEQYF
TRBV6-6	NA	TRBD1	TRBJ1-2	TGTGCCAGCAGGAGGGACAGGGATAACTATGGCTACACCTTC	CASRRDRDNYGYTF
TRBV9	NA	NA	TRBJ1-5	TGTGCCAGCAGCTATTCGGGGAATAGCAATCAGCCCCAGCATTTT	CASSYSGNSNQPQHF
TRBV6-4	once	TRBD2	TRBJ2-2	TGTGCCAGCAGTGCACAGCGGGGGGGCCGAACCGGGGAGCTGTTTTTT	CASSAQRGGRTGELFF
TRBV28	NA	NA	TRBJ1-5	TGTGCCAGCAGCATGGAGGGTTTTCAGCCCCAGCATTTT	CASSMEGFQPQHF
TRBV7-6	NA	NA	TRBJ1-6	TGTGCCAGCAGCCCCCATCGGGGCCAGGGGTCACCCCTCCACTTT	CASSPHRGQGSPLHF
TRBV4-1	once	NA	TRBJ2-3	TGCGCCAGCAGCCAAGGTCTAACCACAGATACGCAGTATTTT	CASSQGLTTDTQYF
TRBV5-1	NA	NA	TRBJ2-5	TGCGCCAGCAGCGGGGCGGGGACGAGCGAGGAGACCCAGTACTTC	CASSGAGTSEETQYF
TRBV4-1	NA	TRBD2	TRBJ2-3	TGCGCCAGCAGCCAAGAGGAACTAGCGGGGGGGCCGCGAACGCAGTATTTT	CASSQEELAGGPRTQYF